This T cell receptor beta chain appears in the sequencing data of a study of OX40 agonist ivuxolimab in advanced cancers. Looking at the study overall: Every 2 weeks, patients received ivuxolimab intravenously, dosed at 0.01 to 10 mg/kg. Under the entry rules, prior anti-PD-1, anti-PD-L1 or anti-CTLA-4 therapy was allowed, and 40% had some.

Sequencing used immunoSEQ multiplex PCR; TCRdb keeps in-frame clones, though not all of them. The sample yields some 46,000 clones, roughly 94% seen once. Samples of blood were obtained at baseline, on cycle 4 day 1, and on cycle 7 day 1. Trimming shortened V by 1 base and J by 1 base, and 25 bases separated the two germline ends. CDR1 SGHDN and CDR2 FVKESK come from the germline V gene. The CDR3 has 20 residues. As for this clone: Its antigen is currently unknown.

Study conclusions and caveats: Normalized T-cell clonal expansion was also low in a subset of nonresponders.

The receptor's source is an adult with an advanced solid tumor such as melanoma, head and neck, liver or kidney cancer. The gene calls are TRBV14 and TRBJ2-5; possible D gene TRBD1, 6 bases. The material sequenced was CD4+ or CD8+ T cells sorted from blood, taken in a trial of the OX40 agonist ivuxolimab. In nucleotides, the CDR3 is TGTGCCAGCAGCCAAGGTCGAGCTGGGGAACAGGGAAATCGCCAAGAGACCCAGTACTTC. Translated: CASSQGRAGEQGNRQETQYF.